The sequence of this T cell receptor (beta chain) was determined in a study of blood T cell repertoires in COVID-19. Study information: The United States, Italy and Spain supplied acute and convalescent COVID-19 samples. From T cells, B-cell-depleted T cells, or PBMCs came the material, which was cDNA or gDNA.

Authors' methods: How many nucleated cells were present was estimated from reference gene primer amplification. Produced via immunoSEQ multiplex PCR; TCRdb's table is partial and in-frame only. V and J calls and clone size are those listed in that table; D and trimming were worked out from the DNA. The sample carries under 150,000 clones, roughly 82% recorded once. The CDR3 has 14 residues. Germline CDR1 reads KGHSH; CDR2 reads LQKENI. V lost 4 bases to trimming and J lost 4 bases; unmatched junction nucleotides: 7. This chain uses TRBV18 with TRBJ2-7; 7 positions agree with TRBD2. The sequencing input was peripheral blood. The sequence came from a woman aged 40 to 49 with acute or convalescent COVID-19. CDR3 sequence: CASSRGAGVYEQYF. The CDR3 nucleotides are TGTGCCAGCTCACGCGGGGCGGGGGTATACGAGCAGTACTTC.